This T cell receptor (beta chain) is from a study of T cells in Graves' hyperthyroidism and ophthalmopathy. Study-wide background: Pretreatment peripheral blood was obtained at initial diagnosis.

Whole-study results and caveats: Blood also held most thyroid clonotypes expanded beyond 0.001. The model forecast ophthalmopathy, anticipating it by a median around 6.5 months before onset.

This clonotype was found many times. Its antigen is not known. The V and J ends lost 2 bases and 5 bases, in that order; junction bases with no gene match: 4. The CDR3 runs to 16 residues. CDR1 is MNHNY and CDR2 is SVGAGI in the germline V gene (reference sequence). TCR beta CDR3 sequences were amplified from RNA transcripts. The HTBI primer set drove a first-round RT-PCR of the TCR CDR3. TCRdb reprocessed the multiplex PCR reads with MiXCR, giving one entry per CDR3 protein. Of nearly 600,000 distinct CDR3 sequences in the sample, over 11% were seen once. The sample comprised blood. This rearrangement joins TRBV6-6 to TRBJ2-1; 12 bases align to TRBD2. This sequence was found in a woman in her thirties with Graves' hyperthyroidism that later progressed to Graves' ophthalmopathy. CDR3 bases: TGTGCCAGCAGTTACCCGGGACTAGCGGGCCACAATGAGCAGTTCTTC. This translates into CASSYPGLAGHNEQFF.